This T cell receptor (beta chain) was found in a study of tumor-infiltrating lymphocytes in localized non-small cell lung cancer. Study background: Some samples were collected after neoadjuvant chemotherapy; smokers, never-smokers and several histologies were included. General study results and limits: Each assay used a separate piece of the same tissue. Higher tumor T cell infiltration than in uninvolved lung was supported by TCRbeta sequencing.

The CDR3 loop spans 14 amino acids. Trimming cost V 4 bases and J 2 bases, with 11 bases left between them. Germline V gene sequence: CDR1 MNHEY, CDR2 SVGAGI. Data came from immunoSEQ multiplex PCR; TCRdb stores just in-frame clones and leaves some out. The repertoire includes some 15,000 clones, 65% to 85% of them detected once, and around 5% sits in the top ten. For this clone: No antigen is known for it.

The J gene is TRBJ1-2, the V gene TRBV6-5, with D uncertain. Sequences were obtained from lung tumor tissue. This clonotype was obtained from a human donor with non-small cell lung cancer. The CDR3 coding sequence is TGTGCCAGCAGTTCTTGGAAGGCGAACTATGGCTACACCTTC. Its translation: CASSSWKANYGYTF.